This T cell receptor (beta chain) was identified in a study of OX40 agonist ivuxolimab in advanced cancers. Study context: Those enrolled were 70% to 85% male, with a mean age of around 58 years and ages from about 20 to 85.

Sequencing was performed with immunoSEQ multiplex PCR; in TCRdb, only in-frame clones are kept and a portion is missing. The sample lists some 52,000 clones; about 86% were seen once. V was cut by 1 base and J by 4 bases, with 11 bases left in between. CDR3 length: 14 amino acids. Germline CDR1 reads GTSNPN; CDR2 reads SVGIG (reference sequence). The source was CD4+ or CD8+ T cells sorted from blood, collected in a trial of the OX40 agonist ivuxolimab. The clonotype was recovered from an adult with an advanced solid tumor such as melanoma, head and neck, liver or kidney cancer. The rearrangement joins TRBV30 to TRBJ1-3; D unclear. The CDR3: CAWSGASYGNTIYF. The CDR3 nucleotides are TGTGCCTGGAGTGGGGCATCGTACGGAAACACCATATATTTT.